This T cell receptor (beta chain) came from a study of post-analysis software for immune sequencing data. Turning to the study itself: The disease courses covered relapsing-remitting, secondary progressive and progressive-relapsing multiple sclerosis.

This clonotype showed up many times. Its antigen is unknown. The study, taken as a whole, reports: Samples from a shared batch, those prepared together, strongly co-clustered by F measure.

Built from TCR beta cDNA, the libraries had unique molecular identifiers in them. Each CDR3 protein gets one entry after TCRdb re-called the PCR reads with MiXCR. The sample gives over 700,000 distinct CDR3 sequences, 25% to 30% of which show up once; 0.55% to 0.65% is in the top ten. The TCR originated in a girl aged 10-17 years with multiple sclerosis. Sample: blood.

CDR3 nucleotides: TGCAGCGTTGAAGGCCGAGGCAATGAGCAGTTCTTC. Protein sequence: CSVEGRGNEQFF. The chain combines TRBV29-1 with TRBJ2-1; D not certain. Trimming shortened V by 1 base and J by 6 bases, and 7 bases separated the two germline ends. Germline V gene data show CDR1 as SQVTM and CDR2 as ANQGSEA. This CDR3 spans 12 amino acids.